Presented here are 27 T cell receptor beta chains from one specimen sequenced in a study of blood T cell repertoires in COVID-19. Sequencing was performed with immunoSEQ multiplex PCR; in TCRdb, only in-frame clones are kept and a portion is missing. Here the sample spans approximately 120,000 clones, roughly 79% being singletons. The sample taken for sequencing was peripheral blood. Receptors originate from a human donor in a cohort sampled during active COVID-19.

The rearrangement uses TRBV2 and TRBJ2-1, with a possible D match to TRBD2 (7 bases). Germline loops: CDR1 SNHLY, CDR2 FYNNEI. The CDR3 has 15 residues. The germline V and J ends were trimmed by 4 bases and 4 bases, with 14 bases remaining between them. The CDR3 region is CASSAARGPYNEQFF. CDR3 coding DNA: TGTGCCAGCAGTGCGGCGCGGGGGCCATACAATGAGCAGTTCTTC.

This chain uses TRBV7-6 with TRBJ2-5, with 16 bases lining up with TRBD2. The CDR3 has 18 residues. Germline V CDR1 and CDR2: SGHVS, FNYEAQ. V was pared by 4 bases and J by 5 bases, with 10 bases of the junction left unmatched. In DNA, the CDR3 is TGTGCCAGCAGCTCGGTGGGACTAGCGGGGGGGCCGTTTGAGACCCAGTACTTC. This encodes CASSSVGLAGGPFETQYF.

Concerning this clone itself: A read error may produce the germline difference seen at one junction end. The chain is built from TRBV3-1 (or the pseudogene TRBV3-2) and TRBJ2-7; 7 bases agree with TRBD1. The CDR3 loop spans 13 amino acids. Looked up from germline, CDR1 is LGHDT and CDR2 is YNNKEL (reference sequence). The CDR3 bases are TGTGCCAGCAGCCAACGCCGTTGGGGGACAGTCGACTTC. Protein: CASSQRRWGTVDF.

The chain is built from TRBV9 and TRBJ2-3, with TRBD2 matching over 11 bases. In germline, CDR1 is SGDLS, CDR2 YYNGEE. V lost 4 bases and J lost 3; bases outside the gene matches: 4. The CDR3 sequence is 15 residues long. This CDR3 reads CASSPIAGGTDTQYF. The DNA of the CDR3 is TGTGCCAGCAGCCCCATAGCGGGGGGGACAGATACGCAGTATTTT.

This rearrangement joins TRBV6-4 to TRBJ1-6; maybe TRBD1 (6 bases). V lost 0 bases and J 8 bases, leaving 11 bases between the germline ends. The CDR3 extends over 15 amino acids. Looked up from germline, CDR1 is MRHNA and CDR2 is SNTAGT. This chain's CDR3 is CASSDSGGRDSPLHF. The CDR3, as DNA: TGTGCCAGCAGTGACTCCGGGGGGCGGGATTCACCCCTCCACTTT.

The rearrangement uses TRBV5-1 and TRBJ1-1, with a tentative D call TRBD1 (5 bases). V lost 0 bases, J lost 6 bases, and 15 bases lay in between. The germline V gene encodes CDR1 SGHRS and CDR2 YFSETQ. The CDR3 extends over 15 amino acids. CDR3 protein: CASSLVWGVMSEAFF. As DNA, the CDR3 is TGCGCCAGCAGCTTGGTATGGGGCGTGATGTCTGAAGCTTTCTTT.

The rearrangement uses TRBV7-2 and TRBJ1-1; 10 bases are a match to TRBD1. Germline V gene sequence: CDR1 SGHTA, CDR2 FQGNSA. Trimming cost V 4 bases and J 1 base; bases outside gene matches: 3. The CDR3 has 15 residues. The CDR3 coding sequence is TGTGCCAGCAGCTGGAGACAGGGGGCGAACACTGAAGCTTTCTTT. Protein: CASSWRQGANTEAFF.

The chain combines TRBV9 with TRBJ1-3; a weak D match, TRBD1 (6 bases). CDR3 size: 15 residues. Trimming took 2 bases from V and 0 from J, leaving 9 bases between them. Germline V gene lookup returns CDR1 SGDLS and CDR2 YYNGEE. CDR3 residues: CASSVAGDSGNTIYF. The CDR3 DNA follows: TGTGCCAGCAGCGTCGCAGGGGACTCTGGAAACACCATATATTTT.

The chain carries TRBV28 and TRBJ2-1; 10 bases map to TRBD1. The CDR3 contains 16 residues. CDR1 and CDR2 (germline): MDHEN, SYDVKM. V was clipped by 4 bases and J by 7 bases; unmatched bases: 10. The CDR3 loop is CASSSLLEDRGNEQFF. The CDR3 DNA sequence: TGTGCCAGCAGTTCACTATTAGAGGACAGGGGGAATGAGCAGTTCTTC.

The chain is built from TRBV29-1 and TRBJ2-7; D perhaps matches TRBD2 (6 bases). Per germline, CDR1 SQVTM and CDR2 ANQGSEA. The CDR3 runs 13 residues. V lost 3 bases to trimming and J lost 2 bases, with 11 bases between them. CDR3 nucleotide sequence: TGCAGCGTTGAGGGGGGAGGAACCTACGAGCAGTACTTC. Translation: CSVEGGGTYEQYF.

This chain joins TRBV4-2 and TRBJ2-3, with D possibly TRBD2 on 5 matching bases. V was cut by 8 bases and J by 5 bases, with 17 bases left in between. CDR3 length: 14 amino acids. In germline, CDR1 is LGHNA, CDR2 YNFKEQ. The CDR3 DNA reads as TGTGCCAGCCTCCCCCAACTAGAGGGAGATACGCAGTATTTT. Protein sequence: CASLPQLEGDTQYF.

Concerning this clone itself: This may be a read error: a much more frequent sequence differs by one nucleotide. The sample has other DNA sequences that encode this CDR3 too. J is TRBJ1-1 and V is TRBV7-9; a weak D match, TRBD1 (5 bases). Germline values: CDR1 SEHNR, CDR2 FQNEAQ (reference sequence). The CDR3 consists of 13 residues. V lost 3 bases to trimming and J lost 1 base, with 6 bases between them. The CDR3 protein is CASSLTENTEAFF. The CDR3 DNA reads TGTGCCAGCAGCTTGACAGAGAACACTGAAGCTTTCTTT.

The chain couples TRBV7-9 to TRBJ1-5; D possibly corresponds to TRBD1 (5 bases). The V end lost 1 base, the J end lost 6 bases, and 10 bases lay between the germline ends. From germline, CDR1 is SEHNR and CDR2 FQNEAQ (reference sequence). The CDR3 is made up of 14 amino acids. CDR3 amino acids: CASSLGGESQPQHF. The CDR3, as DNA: TGTGCCAGCAGCTTAGGGGGGGAAAGTCAGCCCCAGCATTTT. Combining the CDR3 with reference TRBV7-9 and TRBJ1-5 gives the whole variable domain DTGVSQNPRHKITKRGQNVTFRCDPISEHNRLYWYRQTLGQGPEFLTYFQNEAQLEKSRLLSDRFSAERPKGSFSTLEIQRTEQGDSAMYLCASSLGGESQPQHFGDGTRLSIL.

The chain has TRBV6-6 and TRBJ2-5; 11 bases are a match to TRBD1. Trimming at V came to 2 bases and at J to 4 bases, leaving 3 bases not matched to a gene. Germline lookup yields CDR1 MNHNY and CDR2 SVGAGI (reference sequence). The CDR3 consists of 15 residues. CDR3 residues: CASSYGQGARETQYF. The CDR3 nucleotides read TGTGCCAGCAGTTACGGACAGGGGGCCAGAGAGACCCAGTACTTC.

This CDR3 is CASSYTGINTEAFF. The CDR3 DNA is TGTGCCAGCAGTTATACCGGTATCAACACTGAAGCTTTCTTT. This chain uses TRBV6-6 with TRBJ1-1, with unresolved D. Germline assignment: CDR1 MNHNY and CDR2 SVGAGI (reference sequence). Trimming stripped 3 bases from V and 2 bases from J, with 10 bases between. CDR3 length: 14 residues.

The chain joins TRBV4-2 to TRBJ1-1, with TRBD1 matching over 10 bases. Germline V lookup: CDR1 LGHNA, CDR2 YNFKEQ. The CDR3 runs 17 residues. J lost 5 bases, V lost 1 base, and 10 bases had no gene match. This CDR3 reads CASSQVQGTGAATEAFF. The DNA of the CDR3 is TGTGCCAGCAGCCAAGTCCAGGGGACAGGGGCAGCTACTGAAGCTTTCTTT.

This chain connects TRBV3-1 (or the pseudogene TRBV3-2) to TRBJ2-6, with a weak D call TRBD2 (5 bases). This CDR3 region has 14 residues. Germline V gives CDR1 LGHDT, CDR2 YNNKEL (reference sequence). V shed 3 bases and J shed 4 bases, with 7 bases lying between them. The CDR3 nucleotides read TGTGCCAGCAGCCACTCTAGCGGGGCCAACGTCCTGACTTTC. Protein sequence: CASSHSSGANVLTF.

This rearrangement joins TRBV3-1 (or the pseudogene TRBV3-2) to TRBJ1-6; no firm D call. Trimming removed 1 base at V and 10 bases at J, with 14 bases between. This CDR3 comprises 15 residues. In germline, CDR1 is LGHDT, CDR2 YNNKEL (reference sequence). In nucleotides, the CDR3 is TGTGCCAGCAGCCAAGGGAGGACTCCCACCTCACCCCTCCACTTT. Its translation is CASSQGRTPTSPLHF.

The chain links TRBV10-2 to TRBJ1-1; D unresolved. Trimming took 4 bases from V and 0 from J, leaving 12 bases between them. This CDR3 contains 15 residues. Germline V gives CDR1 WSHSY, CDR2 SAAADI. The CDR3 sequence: CASSAPATLNTEAFF. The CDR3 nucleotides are TGCGCCAGCAGTGCTCCCGCGACACTGAACACTGAAGCTTTCTTT.

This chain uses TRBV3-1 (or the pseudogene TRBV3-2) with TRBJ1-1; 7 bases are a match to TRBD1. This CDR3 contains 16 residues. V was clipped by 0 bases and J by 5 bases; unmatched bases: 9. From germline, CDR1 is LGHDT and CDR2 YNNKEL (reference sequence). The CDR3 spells CASSQDNGPGGTEAFF. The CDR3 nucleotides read TGTGCCAGCAGCCAAGATAATGGGCCAGGGGGAACTGAAGCTTTCTTT.

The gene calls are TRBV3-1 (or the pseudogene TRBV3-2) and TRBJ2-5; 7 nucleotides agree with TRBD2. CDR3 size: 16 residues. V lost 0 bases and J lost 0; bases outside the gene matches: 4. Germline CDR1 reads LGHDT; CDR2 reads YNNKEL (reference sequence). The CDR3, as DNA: TGTGCCAGCAGCCAAGATGTGGGGGGGTACCAAGAGACCCAGTACTTC. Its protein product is CASSQDVGGYQETQYF.

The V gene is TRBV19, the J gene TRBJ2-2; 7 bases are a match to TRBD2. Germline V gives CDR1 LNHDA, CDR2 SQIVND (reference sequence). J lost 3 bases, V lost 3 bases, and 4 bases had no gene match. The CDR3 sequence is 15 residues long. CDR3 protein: CASSIGGGHTGELFF. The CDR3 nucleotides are TGTGCCAGTAGTATTGGCGGGGGACACACCGGGGAGCTGTTTTTT. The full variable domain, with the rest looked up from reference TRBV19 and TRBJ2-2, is DGGITQSPKYLFRKEGQNVTLSCEQNLNHDAMYWYRQDPGQGLRLIYYSQIVNDFQKGDIAEGYSVSREKKESFPLTVTSAQKNPTAFYLCASSIGGGHTGELFFGEGSRLTVL.

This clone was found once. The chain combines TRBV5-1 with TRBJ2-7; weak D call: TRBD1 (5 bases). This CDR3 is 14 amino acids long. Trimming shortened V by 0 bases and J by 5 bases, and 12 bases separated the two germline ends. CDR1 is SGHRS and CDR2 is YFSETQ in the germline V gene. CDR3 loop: CASSLVSQGHEQYF. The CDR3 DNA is TGCGCCAGCAGCTTGGTCAGCCAGGGCCACGAGCAGTACTTC.

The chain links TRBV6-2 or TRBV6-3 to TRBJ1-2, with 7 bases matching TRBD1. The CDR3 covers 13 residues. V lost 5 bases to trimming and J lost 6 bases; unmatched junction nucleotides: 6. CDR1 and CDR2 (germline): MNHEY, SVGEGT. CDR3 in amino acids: CASSRGQVDGYTF. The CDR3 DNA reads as TGTGCCAGCAGTCGTGGACAGGTAGATGGCTACACCTTC.

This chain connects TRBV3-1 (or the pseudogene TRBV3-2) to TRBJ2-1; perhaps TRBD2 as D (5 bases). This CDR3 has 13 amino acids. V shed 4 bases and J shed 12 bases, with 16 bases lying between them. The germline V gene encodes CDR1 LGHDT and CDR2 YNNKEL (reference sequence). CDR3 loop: CASSPRSGLGQFF. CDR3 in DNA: TGTGCCAGCAGCCCACGCTCAGGACTGGGGCAGTTCTTC.

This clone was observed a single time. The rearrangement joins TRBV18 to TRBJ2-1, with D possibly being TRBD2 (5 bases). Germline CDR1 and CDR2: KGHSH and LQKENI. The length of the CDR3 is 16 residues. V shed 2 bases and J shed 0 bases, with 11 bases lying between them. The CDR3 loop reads CASSPNWGDSYNEQFF. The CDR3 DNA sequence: TGTGCCAGCTCACCAAATTGGGGAGACTCCTACAATGAGCAGTTCTTC.

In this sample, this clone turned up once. As DNA, the CDR3 is TGTGCCAGCAGCTTGTCCGGGCAGGGGAGCAATCAGCCCCAGCATTTT. Translation gives CASSLSGQGSNQPQHF. The gene calls are TRBV5-5 and TRBJ1-5; the D gene is possibly TRBD1 (6 bases). CDR3 length equals 16 residues. Trimming removed 1 base at V and 1 base at J, with 12 bases between. Germline V CDR1 and CDR2: SGHKS, YYEKEE (reference sequence).